This TCR beta chain was captured by sequencing in a study of Tregs in tolerant kidney transplant recipients. Trimming removed 0 bases from V and 1 base from J; junction bases left unmatched: 5. Germline loops: CDR1 DFQATT, CDR2 SNEGSKA (reference sequence). This CDR3 spans 15 amino acids. Mixed chimerism was transient after nonmyeloablative marrow transplants from related graft donors. Comment on this clone: The target antigen is unknown. Read data end 3 residues before the CDR3 end; the end is taken from the germline J gene.

Profiled with immunoSEQ multiplex PCR; TCRdb holds only in-frame clones, not every one. This repertoire comprises about 31,000 clones; its ten largest clones make up roughly 1.9%. Study conclusions and caveats: Changing PCR primers prevented nucleotide comparison between some patients' samples.

The clonotype comes from a human patient who received a combined kidney and bone marrow transplant. The graft donor may have given rise to some T cells. This chain links TRBV20-1 with TRBJ2-7, with 8 nucleotides matching TRBD1. Sequenced material: CD4+ T cells from blood (PBMCs), taken 24 months after the transplant. CDR3 loop: CSARDGQGASYEQYF. The CDR3 bases that were read are TGCAGTGCTAGAGATGGGCAGGGGGCTTCCTACGAG.